This record covers a single T cell receptor (beta chain). The antigen is undetermined. The germline gene is not matched at one end of the junction; a read error may be the cause. TCRdb keeps only in-frame clones here, not all; method: immunoSEQ multiplex PCR. Of more than 120,000 clones in the sample, 86% are singletons; the top ten hold approximately 5%. The data originate from a study of T cell responses to AZD1222 COVID-19 vaccine. Study-level results: Clonal diversity may have been underestimated in mostly white British donors. Seropositive status at baseline applied to only 6 or 7 AZD1222 recipients.

The V gene's germline CDR1 is MDHEN and CDR2 SYDVKM. CDR3 length: 16 amino acids. Pooling covered second doses at about 4 or about 12 weeks. The source of this sequence is an adult who received the AZD1222 COVID-19 vaccine. The sequenced sample was peripheral blood, obtained 28 days after the second AZD1222 dose. This rearrangement joins TRBV28 to TRBJ1-4; D uncertain. The CDR3 loop reads CASNQFLGISVIGPYF. The CDR3 bases are TGTGCCAGCAATCAGTTTTTGGGGATATCCGTAATAGGGCCCTATTTT.